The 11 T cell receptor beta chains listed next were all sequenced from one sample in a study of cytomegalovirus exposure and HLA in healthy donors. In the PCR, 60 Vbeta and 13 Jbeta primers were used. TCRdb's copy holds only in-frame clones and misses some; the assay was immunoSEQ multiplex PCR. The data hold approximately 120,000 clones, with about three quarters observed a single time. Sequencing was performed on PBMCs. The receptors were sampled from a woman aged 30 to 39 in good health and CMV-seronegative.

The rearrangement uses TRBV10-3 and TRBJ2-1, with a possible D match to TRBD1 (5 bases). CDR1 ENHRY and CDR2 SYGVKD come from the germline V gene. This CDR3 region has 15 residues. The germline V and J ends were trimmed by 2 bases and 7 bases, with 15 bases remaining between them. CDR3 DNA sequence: TGTGCCATCAGTGAGCAGCAGGGTCGAAGAAATGAGCAGTTCTTC. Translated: CAISEQQGRRNEQFF.

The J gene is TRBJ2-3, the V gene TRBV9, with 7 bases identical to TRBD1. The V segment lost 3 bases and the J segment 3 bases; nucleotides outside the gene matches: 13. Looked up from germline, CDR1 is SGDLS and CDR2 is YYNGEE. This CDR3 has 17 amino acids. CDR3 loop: CASSGRDRERFTDTQYF. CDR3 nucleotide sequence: TGTGCCAGCAGCGGGCGAGACAGGGAGCGATTTACAGATACGCAGTATTTT.

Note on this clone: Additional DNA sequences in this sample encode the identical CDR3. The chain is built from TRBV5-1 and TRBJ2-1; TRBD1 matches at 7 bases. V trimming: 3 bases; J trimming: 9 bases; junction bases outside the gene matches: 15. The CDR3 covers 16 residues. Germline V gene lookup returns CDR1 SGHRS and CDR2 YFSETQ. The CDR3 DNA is TGCGCCAGCAGCTCCCCCACAGGGGTCTACAATGGTGAGCAGTTCTTC. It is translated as CASSSPTGVYNGEQFF.

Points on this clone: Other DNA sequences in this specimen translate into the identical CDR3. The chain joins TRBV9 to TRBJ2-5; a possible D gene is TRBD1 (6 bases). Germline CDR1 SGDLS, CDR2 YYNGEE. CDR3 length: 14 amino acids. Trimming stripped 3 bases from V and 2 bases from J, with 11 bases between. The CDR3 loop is CASSAMDRQETQYF. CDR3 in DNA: TGTGCCAGCAGCGCCATGGACAGACAAGAGACCCAGTACTTC.

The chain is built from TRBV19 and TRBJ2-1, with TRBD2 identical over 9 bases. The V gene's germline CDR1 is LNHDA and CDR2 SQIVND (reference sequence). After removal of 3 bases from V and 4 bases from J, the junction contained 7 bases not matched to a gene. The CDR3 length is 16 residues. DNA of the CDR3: TGTGCCAGTAGTATGCTGGCTAGCGGGGATTACAATGAGCAGTTCTTC. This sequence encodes CASSMLASGDYNEQFF.

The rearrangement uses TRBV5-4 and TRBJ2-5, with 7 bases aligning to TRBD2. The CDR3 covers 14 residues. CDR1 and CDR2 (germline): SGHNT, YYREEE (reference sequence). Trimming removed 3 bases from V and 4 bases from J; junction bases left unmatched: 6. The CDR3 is CASSSRLALETQYF. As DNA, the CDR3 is TGTGCCAGCAGCTCCAGACTAGCCCTAGAGACCCAGTACTTC.

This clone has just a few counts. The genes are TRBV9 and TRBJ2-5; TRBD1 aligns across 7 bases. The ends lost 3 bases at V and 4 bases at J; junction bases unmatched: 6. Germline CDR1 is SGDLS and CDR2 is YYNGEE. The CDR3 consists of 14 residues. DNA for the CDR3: TGTGCCAGCAGCGCGACAGGGAATGGAGAGACCCAGTACTTC. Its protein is CASSATGNGETQYF.

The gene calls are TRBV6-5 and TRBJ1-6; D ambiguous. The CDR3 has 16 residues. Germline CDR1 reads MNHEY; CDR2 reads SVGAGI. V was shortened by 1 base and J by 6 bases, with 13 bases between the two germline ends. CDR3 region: CASSYWWEGGNSPLHF. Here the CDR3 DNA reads TGTGCCAGCAGTTACTGGTGGGAGGGTGGTAATTCACCCCTCCACTTT.

CDR3 region: CASSLKSSGGVYEQYF. CDR3 DNA: TGTGCCAGCAGCTTAAAGAGTAGCGGGGGAGTATACGAGCAGTACTTC. The chain employs TRBV7-8 and TRBJ2-7, with 9 bases matching TRBD2. Per the germline V gene, CDR1 is SGHVS and CDR2 is FQNEAQ. The V segment lost 2 bases and the J segment 4 bases; nucleotides outside the gene matches: 9. This CDR3 contains 16 residues.

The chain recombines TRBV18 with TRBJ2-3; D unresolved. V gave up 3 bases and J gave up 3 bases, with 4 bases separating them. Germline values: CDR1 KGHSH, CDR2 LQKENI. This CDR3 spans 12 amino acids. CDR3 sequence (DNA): TGTGCCAGCTCACCCGGGACAGATACGCAGTATTTT. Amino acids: CASSPGTDTQYF.

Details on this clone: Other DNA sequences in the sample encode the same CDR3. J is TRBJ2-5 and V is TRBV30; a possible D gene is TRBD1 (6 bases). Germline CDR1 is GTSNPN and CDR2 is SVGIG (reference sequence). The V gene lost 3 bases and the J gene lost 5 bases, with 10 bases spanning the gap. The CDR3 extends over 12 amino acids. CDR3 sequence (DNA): TGTGCCTGGAGCGTCCAGGGGGAGACCCAGTACTTC. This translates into CAWSVQGETQYF.